The next 8 T cell receptor beta chains were all read from a single sample in a study of blood T cell repertoires in COVID-19 (dated by TCRdb to about 2020). Library method: the immunoSEQ multiplex PCR assay. TCRdb retrieved this table from immuneACCESS and kept in-frame rearrangements only. Not all clones are present; in checked studies, unresolved V genes account for under half, and no reason is known for the remainder. Present in this sample are under 300,000 clones, approximately 82% of which were seen just once. The top ten constitute under 5.5% of the sample. Material: peripheral blood. The source is a man between 60 and 70 years old who had recovered from COVID-19.

This rearrangement joins TRBV27 to TRBJ2-5; D unclear. The CDR3 is made up of 16 amino acids. V was clipped by 0 bases and J by 1 base, with 12 bases between them. CDR1 MNHEY and CDR2 SMNVEV come from the germline V gene (reference sequence). The CDR3 region is CASSLSWAVFQETQYF. CDR3 nucleotides: TGTGCCAGCAGTTTATCGTGGGCTGTCTTCCAAGAGACCCAGTACTTC.

The chain combines TRBV7-9 with TRBJ2-2; TRBD1 might be the D (6 bases). This CDR3 comprises 18 residues. CDR1 and CDR2 from the germline V gene are SEHNR and FQNEAQ (reference sequence). V was cut by 0 bases and J by 2 bases, with 16 bases left in between. CDR3 DNA sequence: TGTGCCAGCAGCTTAGCGCCCAGGGGCACCCGAAACACCGGGGAGCTGTTTTTT. It translates to CASSLAPRGTRNTGELFF.

The chain links TRBV6-5 to TRBJ2-2, with a weak D call TRBD1 (5 bases). The CDR3 covers 14 residues. V gave up 6 bases and J gave up 0 bases, with 8 bases separating them. Germline CDR1 reads MNHEY; CDR2 reads SVGAGI. In nucleotides, the CDR3 is TGTGCCAGCAGGAAGACAGCGAACACCGGGGAGCTGTTTTTT. Its protein is CASRKTANTGELFF.

This chain links TRBV18 with TRBJ1-1; D remains ambiguous. V was shortened by 4 bases and J by 1 base, with 7 bases between the two germline ends. CDR3 length: 13 amino acids. Germline lookup yields CDR1 KGHSH and CDR2 LQKENI. CDR3 loop: CASSLGGNTEAFF. DNA for the CDR3: TGTGCCAGCTCACTGGGAGGGAACACTGAAGCTTTCTTT.

This chain connects TRBV4-2 to TRBJ1-6, with 7 bases fitting TRBD1. The V segment lost 1 base and the J segment 0 bases; nucleotides outside the gene matches: 0. Germline V gene sequence: CDR1 LGHNA, CDR2 YNFKEQ. The CDR3 covers 16 residues. CDR3 bases: TGTGCCAGCAGCCAAGGACAGGGCTCCTATAATTCACCCCTCCACTTT. Translated: CASSQGQGSYNSPLHF.

J is TRBJ1-4 and V is TRBV5-1; no clear D gene. CDR1 and CDR2 (germline): SGHRS, YFSETQ. Trimming left V 0 bases short and J 7 bases short, with 4 bases between. The CDR3 extends over 12 amino acids. DNA for the CDR3: TGCGCCAGCAGCTTGGCCGGTGAAAAACTGTTTTTT. Its translation is CASSLAGEKLFF.

This clone was seen only a few times. The rearrangement links TRBV7-9 to TRBJ2-1; the match to TRBD2 covers 7 bases. Trimming cost V 0 bases and J 8 bases; bases outside gene matches: 7. The CDR3 spans 15 residues. The germline CDR1 and CDR2 sequences are SEHNR and FQNEAQ (reference sequence). In DNA, the CDR3 is TGTGCCAGCAGCTTAGCGGGAGGGAACGAGGATGAGCAGTTCTTC. The encoded protein is CASSLAGGNEDEQFF.

CDR3 nucleotides: TGTGCCAGCAGTGAATGGCTAGTTCCCGGGGAGCTGTTTTTT. This encodes CASSEWLVPGELFF. The chain recombines TRBV25-1 with TRBJ2-2; D gene uncertain. CDR3 size: 14 residues. Trimming removed 1 base from V and 6 bases from J, with 9 bases in between. CDR1 is MGHDK and CDR2 is SYGVNS in the germline V gene. The full variable domain, rest sourced from reference TRBV25-1 and TRBJ2-2, is EADIYQTPRYLVIGTGKKITLECSQTMGHDKMYWYQQDPGMELHLIHYSYGVNSTEKGDLSSESTVSRIRTEHFPLTLESARPSHTSQYLCASSEWLVPGELFFGEGSRLTVL.